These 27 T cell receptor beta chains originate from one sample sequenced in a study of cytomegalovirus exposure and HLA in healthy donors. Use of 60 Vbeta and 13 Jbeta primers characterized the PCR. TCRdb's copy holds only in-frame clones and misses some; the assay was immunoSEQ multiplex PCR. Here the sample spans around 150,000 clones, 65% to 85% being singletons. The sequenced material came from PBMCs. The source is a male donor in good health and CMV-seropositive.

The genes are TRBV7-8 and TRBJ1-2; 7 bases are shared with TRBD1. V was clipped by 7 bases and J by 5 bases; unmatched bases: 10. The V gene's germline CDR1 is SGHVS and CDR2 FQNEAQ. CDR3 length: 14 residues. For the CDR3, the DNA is TGTGCCAGCACCAACAGGGGCCCGACTTATGGCTACACCTTC. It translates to CASTNRGPTYGYTF.

The CDR3 is CASSYSGSYYEQYF. CDR3 sequence (DNA): TGTGCCAGCAGTTACTCGGGGAGCTACTACGAGCAGTACTTC. The gene calls are TRBV6-5 and TRBJ2-7, with D possibly TRBD2 on 5 matching bases. V was pared by 0 bases and J by 3 bases, with 9 bases between. Germline CDR1 is MNHEY and CDR2 is SVGAGI. This CDR3 spans 14 amino acids.

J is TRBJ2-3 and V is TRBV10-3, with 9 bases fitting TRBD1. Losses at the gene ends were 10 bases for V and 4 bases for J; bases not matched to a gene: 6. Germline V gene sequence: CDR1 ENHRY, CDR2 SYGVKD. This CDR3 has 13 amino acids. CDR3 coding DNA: TGTGCCACCAATACAGGGGGCCCAGATACGCAGTATTTT. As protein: CATNTGGPDTQYF.

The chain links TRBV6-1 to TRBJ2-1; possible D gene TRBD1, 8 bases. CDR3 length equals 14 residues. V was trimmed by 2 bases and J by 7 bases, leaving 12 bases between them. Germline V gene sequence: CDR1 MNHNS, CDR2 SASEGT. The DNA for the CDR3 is TGTGCCAGCAGTGAATACAGGGGGGGGAATGAGCAGTTCTTC. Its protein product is CASSEYRGGNEQFF.

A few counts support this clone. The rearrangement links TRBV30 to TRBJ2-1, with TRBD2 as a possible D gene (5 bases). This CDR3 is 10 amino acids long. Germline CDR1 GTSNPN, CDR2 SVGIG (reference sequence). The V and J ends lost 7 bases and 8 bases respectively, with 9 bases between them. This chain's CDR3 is CASSEDEQFF. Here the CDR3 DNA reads TGTGCCTCCTCGGAGGATGAGCAGTTCTTC. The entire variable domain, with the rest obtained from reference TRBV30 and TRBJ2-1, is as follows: SQTIHQWPATLVQPVGSPLSLECTVEGTSNPNLYWYRQAAGRGLQLLFYSVGIGQISSEVPQNLSASRPQDRQFILSSKKLLLSDSGFYLCASSEDEQFFGPGTRLTVL.

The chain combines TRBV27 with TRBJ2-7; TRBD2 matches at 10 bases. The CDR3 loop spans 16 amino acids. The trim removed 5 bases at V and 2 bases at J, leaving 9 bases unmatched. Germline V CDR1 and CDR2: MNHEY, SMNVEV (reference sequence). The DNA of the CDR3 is TGTGCCAGCAGTCCTATCGTAGCGGGAGGTACCTACGAGCAGTACTTC. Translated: CASSPIVAGGTYEQYF.

CDR3 in amino acids: CATQQGTGANVLTF. The CDR3 bases are TGTGCCACCCAACAGGGGACTGGGGCCAACGTCCTGACTTTC. The chain couples TRBV6-5 to TRBJ2-6; TRBD1 agrees at 7 bases. The CDR3 extends over 14 amino acids. V trimming: 10 bases; J trimming: 2 bases; junction bases outside the gene matches: 5. The germline V gene encodes CDR1 MNHEY and CDR2 SVGAGI.

The CDR3 spells CASSLPASSVNTEAFF. The DNA of the CDR3 is TGTGCCAGCAGCTTACCCGCGTCCTCCGTGAACACTGAAGCTTTCTTT. The chain uses TRBV7-9 and TRBJ1-1; D is unclear. The CDR3 length is 16 residues. Germline CDR1 reads SEHNR; CDR2 reads FQNEAQ (reference sequence). V was cut by 2 bases and J by 0 bases, with 13 bases left in between.

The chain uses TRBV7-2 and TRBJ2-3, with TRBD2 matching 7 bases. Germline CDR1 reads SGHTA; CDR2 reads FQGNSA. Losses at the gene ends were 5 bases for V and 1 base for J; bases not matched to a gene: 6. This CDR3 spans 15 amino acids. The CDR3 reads CASSLTSARTDTQYF. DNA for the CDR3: TGTGCCAGCAGCCTTACTAGCGCACGCACAGATACGCAGTATTTT.

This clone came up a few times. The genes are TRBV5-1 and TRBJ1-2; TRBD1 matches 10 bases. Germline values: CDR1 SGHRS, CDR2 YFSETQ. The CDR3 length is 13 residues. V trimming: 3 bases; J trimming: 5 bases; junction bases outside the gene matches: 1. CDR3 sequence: CASSSGQGYGYTF. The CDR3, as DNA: TGCGCCAGCAGCTCGGGACAGGGGTATGGCTACACCTTC.

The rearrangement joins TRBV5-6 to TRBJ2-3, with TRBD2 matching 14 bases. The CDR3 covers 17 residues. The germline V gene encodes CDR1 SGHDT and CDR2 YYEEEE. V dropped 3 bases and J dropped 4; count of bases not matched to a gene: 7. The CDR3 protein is CASSWGTSGSVADTQYF. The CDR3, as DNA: TGTGCCAGCAGCTGGGGGACTAGCGGGAGCGTGGCAGATACGCAGTATTTT. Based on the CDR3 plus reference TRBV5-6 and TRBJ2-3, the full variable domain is DAGVTQSPTHLIKTRGQQVTLRCSPKSGHDTVSWYQQALGQGPQFIFQYYEEEERQRGNFPDRFSGHQFPNYSSELNVNALLLGDSALYLCASSWGTSGSVADTQYFGPGTRLTVL.

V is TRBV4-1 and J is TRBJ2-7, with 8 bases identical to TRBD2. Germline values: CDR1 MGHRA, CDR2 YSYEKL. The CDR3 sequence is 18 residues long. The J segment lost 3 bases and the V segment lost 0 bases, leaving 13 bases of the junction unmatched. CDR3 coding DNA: TGCGCCAGCAGCCAAGATCCTATTACGCGGGAGGCGGTCTACGAGCAGTACTTC. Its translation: CASSQDPITREAVYEQYF.

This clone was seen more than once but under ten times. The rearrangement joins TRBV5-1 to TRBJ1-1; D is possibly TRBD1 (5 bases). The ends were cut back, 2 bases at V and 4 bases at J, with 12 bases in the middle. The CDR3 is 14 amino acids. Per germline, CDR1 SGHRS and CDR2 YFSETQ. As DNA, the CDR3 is TGCGCCAGCAGCTTACAGGCGTTTGGCACTGAAGCTTTCTTT. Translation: CASSLQAFGTEAFF.

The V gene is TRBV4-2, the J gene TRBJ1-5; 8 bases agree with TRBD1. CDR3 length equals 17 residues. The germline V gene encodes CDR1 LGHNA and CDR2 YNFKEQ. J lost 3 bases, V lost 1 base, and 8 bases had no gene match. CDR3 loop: CASSQGPEDRVNQPQHF. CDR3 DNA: TGTGCCAGCAGCCAAGGGCCCGAGGACAGGGTCAATCAGCCCCAGCATTTT.

The CDR3 DNA reads TGTGCCAGCAGTGCCTCACGGGCAACTAATGAAAAACTGTTTTTT. Residues: CASSASRATNEKLFF. The chain combines TRBV25-1 with TRBJ1-4; D call uncertain. The CDR3 totals 15 residues. Germline assignment: CDR1 MGHDK and CDR2 SYGVNS. The germline V and J ends were trimmed by 4 bases and 0 bases, with 9 bases remaining between them.

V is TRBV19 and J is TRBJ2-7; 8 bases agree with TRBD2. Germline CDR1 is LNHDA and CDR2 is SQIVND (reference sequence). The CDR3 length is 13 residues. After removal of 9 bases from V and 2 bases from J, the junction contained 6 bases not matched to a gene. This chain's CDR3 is CASRSGVTYEQYF. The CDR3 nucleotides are TGTGCCAGCCGTAGCGGGGTCACCTACGAGCAGTACTTC.

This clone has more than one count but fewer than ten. This chain's CDR3 is CSVEAPGLAGAKTGELFF. DNA of the CDR3: TGCAGCGTTGAAGCTCCGGGACTAGCGGGAGCAAAGACCGGGGAGCTGTTTTTT. The chain couples TRBV29-1 to TRBJ2-2; 14 nucleotides match TRBD2. The length of the CDR3 is 18 residues. CDR1 and CDR2 from the germline V gene are SQVTM and ANQGSEA. The V segment lost 1 base and the J segment 5 bases; nucleotides outside the gene matches: 9.

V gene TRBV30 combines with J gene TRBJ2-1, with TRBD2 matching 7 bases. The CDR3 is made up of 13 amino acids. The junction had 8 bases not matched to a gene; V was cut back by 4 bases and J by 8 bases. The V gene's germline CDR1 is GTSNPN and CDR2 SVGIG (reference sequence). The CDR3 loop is CAWTLISGHEQFF. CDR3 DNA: TGTGCCTGGACCCTAATTAGCGGGCATGAGCAGTTCTTC.

The CDR3: CASSQDPSWEDVRGNEQFF. In DNA form, the CDR3 reads TGCGCCAGCAGCCAAGACCCGAGCTGGGAGGATGTGAGGGGCAATGAGCAGTTCTTC. This chain joins TRBV4-1 and TRBJ2-1, with a possible D match to TRBD2 (6 bases). Trimming shortened V by 0 bases and J by 6 bases, and 24 bases separated the two germline ends. Germline V lookup: CDR1 MGHRA, CDR2 YSYEKL. The CDR3 length is 19 residues.

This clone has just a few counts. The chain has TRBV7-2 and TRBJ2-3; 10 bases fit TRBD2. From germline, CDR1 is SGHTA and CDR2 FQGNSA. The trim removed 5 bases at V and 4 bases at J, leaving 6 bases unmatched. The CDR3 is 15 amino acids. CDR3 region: CASSLTSGDADTQYF. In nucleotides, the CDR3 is TGTGCCAGCAGCCTCACTAGCGGGGACGCAGATACGCAGTATTTT.

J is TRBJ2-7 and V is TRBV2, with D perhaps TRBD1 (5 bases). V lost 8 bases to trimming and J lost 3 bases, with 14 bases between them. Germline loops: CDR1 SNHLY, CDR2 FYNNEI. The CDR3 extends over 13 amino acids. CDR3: CASGAQAHYEQYF. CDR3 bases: TGTGCCAGCGGGGCCCAGGCCCACTACGAGCAGTACTTC.

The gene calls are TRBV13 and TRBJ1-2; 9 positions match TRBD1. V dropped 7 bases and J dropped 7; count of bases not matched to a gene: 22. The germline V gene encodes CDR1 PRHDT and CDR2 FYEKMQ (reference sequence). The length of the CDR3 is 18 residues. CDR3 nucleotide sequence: TGTGCCAGCACCCTAGGGGGAACAGGGGGCTTTTATAGTGGTGGCTACACCTTC. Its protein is CASTLGGTGGFYSGGYTF.

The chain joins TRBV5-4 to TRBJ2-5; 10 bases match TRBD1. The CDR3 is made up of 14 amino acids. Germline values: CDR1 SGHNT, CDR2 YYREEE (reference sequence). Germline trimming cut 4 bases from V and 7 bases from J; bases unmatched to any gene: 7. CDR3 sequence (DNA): TGTGCCAGCAGCGGGGGACAGGGGCGGTGGACCCAGTACTTC. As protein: CASSGGQGRWTQYF.

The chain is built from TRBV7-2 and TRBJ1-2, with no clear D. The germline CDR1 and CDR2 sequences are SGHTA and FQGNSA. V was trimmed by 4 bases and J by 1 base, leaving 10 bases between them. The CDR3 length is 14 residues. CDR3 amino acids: CASSSQAHNYGYTF. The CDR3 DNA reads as TGTGCCAGCAGCTCCCAGGCCCATAACTATGGCTACACCTTC.

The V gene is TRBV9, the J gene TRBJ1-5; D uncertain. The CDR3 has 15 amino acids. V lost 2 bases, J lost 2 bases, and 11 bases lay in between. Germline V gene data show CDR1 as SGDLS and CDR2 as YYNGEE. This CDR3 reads CASSVDVAGNQPQHF. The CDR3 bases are TGTGCCAGCAGCGTTGATGTAGCGGGCAATCAGCCCCAGCATTTT.

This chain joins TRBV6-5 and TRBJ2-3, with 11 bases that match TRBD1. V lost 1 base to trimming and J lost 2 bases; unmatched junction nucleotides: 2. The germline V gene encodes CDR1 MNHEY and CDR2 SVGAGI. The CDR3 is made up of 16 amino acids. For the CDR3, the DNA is TGTGCCAGCAGTTACTTCGGACAGGGGGCCACAGATACGCAGTATTTT. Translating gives CASSYFGQGATDTQYF.

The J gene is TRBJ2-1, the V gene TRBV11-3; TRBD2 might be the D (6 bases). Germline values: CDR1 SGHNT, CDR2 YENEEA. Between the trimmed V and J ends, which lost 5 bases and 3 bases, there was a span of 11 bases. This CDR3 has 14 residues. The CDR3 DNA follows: TGTGCCAGCAGCCCCGGAGGGGTCTACAATGAGCAGTTCTTC. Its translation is CASSPGGVYNEQFF.